This T cell receptor beta chain was obtained from a study of early stage breast cancer tumors. Study as a whole: ER+/PR+/HER2- status applied to about 70% of the 16 invasive breast tumors.

Generated by immunoSEQ multiplex PCR, the TCRdb table keeps only in-frame clones and is missing some. The sample has fewer than 90,000 clones; under 85% are singletons. The germline CDR1 and CDR2 sequences are MDHEN and SYDVKM. This CDR3 region has 16 residues. The V end lost 4 bases, the J end lost 1 base, and 14 bases lay between the germline ends. General study points: Unsorted bulk genomic DNA sequencing lacked pairing and functional marker data.

On this clone itself: Its specificity is not known.

The J gene is TRBJ1-5, the V gene TRBV28, with D possibly being TRBD1 (5 bases). This sequence was found in a person aged 55 to 70 with breast cancer. The specimen sequenced was blood. CDR3 coding DNA: TGTGCCAGCAGTTCGTGGCCAGACAGCAGCAATCAGCCCCAGCATTTT. It specifies CASSSWPDSSNQPQHF.